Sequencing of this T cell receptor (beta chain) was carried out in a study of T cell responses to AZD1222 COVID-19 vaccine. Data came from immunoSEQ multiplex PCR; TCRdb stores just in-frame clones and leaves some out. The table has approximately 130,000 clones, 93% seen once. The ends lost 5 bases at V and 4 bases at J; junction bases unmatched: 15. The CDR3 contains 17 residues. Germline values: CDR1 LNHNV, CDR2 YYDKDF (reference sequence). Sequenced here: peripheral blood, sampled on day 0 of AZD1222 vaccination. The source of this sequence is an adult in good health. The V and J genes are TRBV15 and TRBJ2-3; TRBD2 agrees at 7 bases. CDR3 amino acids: CATSLSLGGSGADTQYF. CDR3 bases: TGTGCCACCAGCCTATCTCTCGGCGGGAGTGGAGCAGATACGCAGTATTTT.